This TCR beta chain was sequenced during a study of blood T cells in healthy people across ages. Whole-study findings and limits: Naive T cell percentage by flow cytometry tracked strongly with beta diversity.

Alongside a J-beta primer mix, a sample-barcoded 5' primer served in a second PCR lasting about 7 to 12 cycles. TCRdb used MiXCR to reprocess the 5' RACE reads, holding one entry per CDR3 protein. The sample has over 700,000 distinct CDR3 sequences; roughly 25% are singletons. A few counts support this clonotype. Its antigen is not known. Germline CDR1 is MDHEN and CDR2 is SYDVKM. V was trimmed by 7 bases and J by 4 bases, leaving 16 bases between them. The CDR3 is made up of 14 amino acids. The data also belong to a second study, concerning T cells of mothers and their children. This second study says: Maternal samples each gave over 9 million TCR beta CDR3 reads, and child samples 3 million to 3.5 million each.

The gene calls are TRBV28 and TRBJ1-1; D is perhaps TRBD1 (6 bases). This TCR came from a boy younger than 18 in good health. Sequenced material: blood. In nucleotides, the CDR3 is TGTGCCAGCATAACAGGGTCTAGGAGCACTGAAGCTTTCTTT. Its protein is CASITGSRSTEAFF.